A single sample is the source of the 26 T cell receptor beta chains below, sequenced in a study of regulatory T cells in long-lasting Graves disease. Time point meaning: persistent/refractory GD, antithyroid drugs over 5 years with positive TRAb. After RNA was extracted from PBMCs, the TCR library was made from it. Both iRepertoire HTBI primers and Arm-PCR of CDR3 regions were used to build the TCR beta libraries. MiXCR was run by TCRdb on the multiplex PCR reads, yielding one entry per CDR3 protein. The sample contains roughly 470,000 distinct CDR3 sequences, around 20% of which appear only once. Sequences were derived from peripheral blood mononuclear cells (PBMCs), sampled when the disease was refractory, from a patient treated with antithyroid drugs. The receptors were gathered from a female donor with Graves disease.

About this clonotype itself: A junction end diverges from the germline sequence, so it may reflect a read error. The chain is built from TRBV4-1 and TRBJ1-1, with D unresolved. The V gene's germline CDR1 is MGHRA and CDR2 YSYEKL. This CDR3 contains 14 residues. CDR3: CAGSQDFQNTEAFF. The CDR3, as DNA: TGCGCCGGCAGCCAAGACTTCCAGAACACTGAAGCTTTCTTT.

The CDR3 loop is CASSMGGTGELFF. In nucleotides, the CDR3 is TGTGCCAGTAGTATGGGGGGCACCGGGGAGCTGTTTTTT. The rearrangement joins TRBV19 to TRBJ2-2; weak D call: TRBD2 (6 bases). CDR1 and CDR2 (germline): LNHDA, SQIVND (reference sequence). This CDR3 contains 13 residues. V was trimmed by 3 bases and J by 4 bases, leaving 6 bases between them. Variable domain in full (rest from reference TRBV19 and TRBJ2-2): DGGITQSPKYLFRKEGQNVTLSCEQNLNHDAMYWYRQDPGQGLRLIYYSQIVNDFQKGDIAEGYSVSREKKESFPLTVTSAQKNPTAFYLCASSMGGTGELFFGEGSRLTVL.

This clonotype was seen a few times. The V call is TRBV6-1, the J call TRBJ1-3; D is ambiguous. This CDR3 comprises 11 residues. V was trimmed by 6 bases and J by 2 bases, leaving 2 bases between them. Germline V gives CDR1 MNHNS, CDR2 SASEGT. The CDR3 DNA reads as TGTGCCAGCAGGGCTGGAAACACCATATATTTT. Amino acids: CASRAGNTIYF.

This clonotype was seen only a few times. The CDR3 loop is CAWNRDRLNYGYTF. The CDR3 region has the DNA TGTGCCTGGAACCGGGACAGACTTAACTATGGCTACACCTTC. The gene calls are TRBV30 and TRBJ1-2; TRBD1 matches at 7 bases. CDR1 is GTSNPN and CDR2 is SVGIG in the germline V gene (reference sequence). V shed 4 bases, J shed 1 base, and the junction held 6 bases outside the gene matches. The CDR3 is 14 residues long. Full variable domain (remainder filled in from reference TRBV30 and TRBJ1-2): SQTIHQWPATLVQPVGSPLSLECTVEGTSNPNLYWYRQAAGRGLQLLFYSVGIGQISSEVPQNLSASRPQDRQFILSSKKLLLSDSGFYLCAWNRDRLNYGYTFGSGTRLTVV.

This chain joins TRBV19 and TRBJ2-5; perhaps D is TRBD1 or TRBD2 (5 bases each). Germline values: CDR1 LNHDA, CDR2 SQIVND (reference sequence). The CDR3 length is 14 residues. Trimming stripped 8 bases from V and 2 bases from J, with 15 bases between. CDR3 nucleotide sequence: TGTGCCAGTGCTCGGGACCCCCAACAAGAGACCCAGTACTTC. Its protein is CASARDPQQETQYF. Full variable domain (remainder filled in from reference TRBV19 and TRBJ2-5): DGGITQSPKYLFRKEGQNVTLSCEQNLNHDAMYWYRQDPGQGLRLIYYSQIVNDFQKGDIAEGYSVSREKKESFPLTVTSAQKNPTAFYLCASARDPQQETQYFGPGTRLLVL.

The CDR3 DNA sequence: TGTGCCAGCAGCTTAGTACTGGCTAGCGGGAGTTCCTACGAGCAGTACTTC. It is translated as CASSLVLASGSSYEQYF. The chain couples TRBV7-2 to TRBJ2-7, with 10 bases aligning to TRBD2. Looked up from germline, CDR1 is SGHTA and CDR2 is FQGNSA. The CDR3 has 17 residues. V dropped 1 base and J dropped 1; count of bases not matched to a gene: 7.

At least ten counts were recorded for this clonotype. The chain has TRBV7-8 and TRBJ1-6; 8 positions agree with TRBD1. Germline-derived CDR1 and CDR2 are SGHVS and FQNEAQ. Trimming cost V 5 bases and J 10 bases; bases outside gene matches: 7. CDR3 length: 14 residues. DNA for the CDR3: TGTGCCAGCAGCGCCCGACAGGGGAAGTCACCCCTCCACTTT. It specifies CASSARQGKSPLHF.

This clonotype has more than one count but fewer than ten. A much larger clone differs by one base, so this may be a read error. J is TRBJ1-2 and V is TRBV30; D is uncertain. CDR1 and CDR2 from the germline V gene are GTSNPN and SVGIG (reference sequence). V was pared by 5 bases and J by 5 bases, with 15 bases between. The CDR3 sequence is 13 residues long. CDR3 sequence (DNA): TGTGCCTGGGGTAAGAATTCCCCATATGGCTACACCTTC. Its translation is CAWGKNSPYGYTF.

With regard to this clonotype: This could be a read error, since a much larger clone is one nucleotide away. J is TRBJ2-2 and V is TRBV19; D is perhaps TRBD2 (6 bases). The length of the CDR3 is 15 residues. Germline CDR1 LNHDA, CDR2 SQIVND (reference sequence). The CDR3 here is CASSPGLTNTGEPFF. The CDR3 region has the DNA TGTGCCAGTTCGCCGGGACTCACGAACACCGGGGAGCCGTTTTTT.

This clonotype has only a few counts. CDR3 amino acids: CASRDLSYEQYF. The CDR3 region has the DNA TGTGCCAGCAGGGACCTCTCCTACGAGCAGTACTTC. The rearrangement uses TRBV28 and TRBJ2-7; no firm D call. The germline V gene has CDR1 MDHEN and CDR2 SYDVKM. V was clipped by 6 bases and J by 0 bases, with 6 bases between them. This CDR3 has 12 amino acids.

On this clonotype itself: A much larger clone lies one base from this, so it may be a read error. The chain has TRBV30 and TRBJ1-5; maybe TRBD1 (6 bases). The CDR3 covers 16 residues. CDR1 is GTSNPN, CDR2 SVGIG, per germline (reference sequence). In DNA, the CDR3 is TGTGCCCGGAGTTCCCCCACAGGGAGGCCAGATCAGCCCCAGCATTTT. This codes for CARSSPTGRPDQPQHF. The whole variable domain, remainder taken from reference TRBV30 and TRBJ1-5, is SQTIHQWPATLVQPVGSPLSLECTVEGTSNPNLYWYRQAAGRGLQLLFYSVGIGQISSEVPQNLSASRPQDRQFILSSKKLLLSDSGFYLCARSSPTGRPDQPQHFGDGTRLSIL.

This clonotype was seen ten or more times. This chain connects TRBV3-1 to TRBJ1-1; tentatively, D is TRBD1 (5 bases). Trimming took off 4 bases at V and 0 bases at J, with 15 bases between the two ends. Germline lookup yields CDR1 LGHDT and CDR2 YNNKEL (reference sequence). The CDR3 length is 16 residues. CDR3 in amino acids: CASSRHRSSVNTEAFF. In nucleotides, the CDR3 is TGTGCCAGCAGCCGTCACAGGTCAAGCGTGAACACTGAAGCTTTCTTT. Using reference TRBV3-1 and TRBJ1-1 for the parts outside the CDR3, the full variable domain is DTAVSQTPKYLVTQMGNDKSIKCEQNLGHDTMYWYKQDSKKFLKIMFSYNNKELIINETVPNRFSPKSPDKAHLNLHINSLELGDSAVYFCASSRHRSSVNTEAFFGQGTRLTVV.

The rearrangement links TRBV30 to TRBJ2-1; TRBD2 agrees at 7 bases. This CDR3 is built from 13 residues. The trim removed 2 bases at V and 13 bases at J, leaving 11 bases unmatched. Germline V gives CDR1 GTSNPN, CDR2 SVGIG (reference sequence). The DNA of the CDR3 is TGTGCCTGGAGTCCGGGGACTATCGGGGCCCAGTTCTTC. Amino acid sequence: CAWSPGTIGAQFF.

The CDR3 spells CASSLTTGDSSGYTF. CDR3 DNA: TGCGCCAGCAGCCTTACGACAGGGGATTCGAGCGGCTACACCTTC. The chain employs TRBV5-1 and TRBJ1-2; 8 nucleotides align to TRBD1. The V gene's germline CDR1 is SGHRS and CDR2 YFSETQ. The CDR3 runs to 15 residues. J lost 8 bases, V lost 4 bases, and 13 bases had no gene match.

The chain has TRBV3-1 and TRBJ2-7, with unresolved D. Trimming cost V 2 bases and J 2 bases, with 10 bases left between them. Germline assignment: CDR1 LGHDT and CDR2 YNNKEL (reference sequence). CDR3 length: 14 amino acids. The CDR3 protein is CASSQYEDAYEQYF. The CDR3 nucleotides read TGTGCCAGCAGCCAATACGAGGACGCCTACGAGCAGTACTTC.

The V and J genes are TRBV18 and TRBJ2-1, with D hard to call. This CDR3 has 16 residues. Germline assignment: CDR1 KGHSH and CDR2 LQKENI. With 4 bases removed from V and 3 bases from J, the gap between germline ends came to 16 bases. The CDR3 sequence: CASSLSPDDVYNEQFF. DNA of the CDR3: TGTGCCAGCTCACTAAGCCCCGATGATGTCTACAATGAGCAGTTCTTC.

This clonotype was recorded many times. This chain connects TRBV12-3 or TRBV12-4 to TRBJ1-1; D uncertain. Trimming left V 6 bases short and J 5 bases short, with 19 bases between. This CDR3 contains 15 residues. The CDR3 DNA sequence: TGTGCCAGCAGCACTCTTTTCTCTCGTGGGACTGAAGCTTTCTTT. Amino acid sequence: CASSTLFSRGTEAFF.

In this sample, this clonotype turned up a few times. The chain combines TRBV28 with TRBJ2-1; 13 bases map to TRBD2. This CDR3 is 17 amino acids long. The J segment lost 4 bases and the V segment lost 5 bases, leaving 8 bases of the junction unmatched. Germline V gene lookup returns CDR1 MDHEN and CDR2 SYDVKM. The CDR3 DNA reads TGTGCCAGCAGTCCTCGGCCGGGACTAGCGGGATACAATGAGCAGTTCTTC. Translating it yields CASSPRPGLAGYNEQFF. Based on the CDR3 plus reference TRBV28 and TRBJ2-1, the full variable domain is DVKVTQSSRYLVKRTGEKVFLECVQDMDHENMFWYRQDPGLGLRLIYFSYDVKMKEKGDIPEGYSVSREKKERFSLILESASTNQTSMYLCASSPRPGLAGYNEQFFGPGTRLTVL.

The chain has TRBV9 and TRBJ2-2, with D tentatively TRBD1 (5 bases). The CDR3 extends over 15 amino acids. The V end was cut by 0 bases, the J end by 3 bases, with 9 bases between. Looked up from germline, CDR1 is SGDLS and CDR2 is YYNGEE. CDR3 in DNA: TGTGCCAGCAGCGTAGGGGGCACGTACACCGGGGAGCTGTTTTTT. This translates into CASSVGGTYTGELFF.

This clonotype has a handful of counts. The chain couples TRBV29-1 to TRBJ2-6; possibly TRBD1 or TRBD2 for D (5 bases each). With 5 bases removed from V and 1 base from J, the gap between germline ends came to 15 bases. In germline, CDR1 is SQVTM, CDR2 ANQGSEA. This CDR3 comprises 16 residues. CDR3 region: CSVSGTASSGANVLTF. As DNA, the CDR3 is TGCAGCGTTTCCGGGACCGCTTCTTCTGGGGCCAACGTCCTGACTTTC.

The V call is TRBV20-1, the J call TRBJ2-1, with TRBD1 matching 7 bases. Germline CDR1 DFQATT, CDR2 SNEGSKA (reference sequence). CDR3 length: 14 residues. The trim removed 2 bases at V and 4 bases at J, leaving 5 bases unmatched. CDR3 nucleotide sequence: TGCAGTGCTAGAAAGGACAGGAGATACAATGAGCAGTTCTTC. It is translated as CSARKDRRYNEQFF.

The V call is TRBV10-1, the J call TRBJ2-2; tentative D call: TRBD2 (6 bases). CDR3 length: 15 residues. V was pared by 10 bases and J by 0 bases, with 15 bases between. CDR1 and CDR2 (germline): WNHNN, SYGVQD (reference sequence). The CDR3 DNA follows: TGCGCCACCTCACCGGGACTGGCGAACACCGGGGAGCTGTTTTTT. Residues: CATSPGLANTGELFF.

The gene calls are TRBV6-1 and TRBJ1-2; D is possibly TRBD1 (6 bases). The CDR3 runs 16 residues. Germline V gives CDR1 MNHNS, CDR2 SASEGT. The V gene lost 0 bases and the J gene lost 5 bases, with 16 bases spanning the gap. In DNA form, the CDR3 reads TGTGCCAGCAGTGAAGCGCAGGGGCGGCCGCCGTATGGCTACACCTTC. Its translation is CASSEAQGRPPYGYTF.

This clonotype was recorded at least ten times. CDR3 loop: CASRSQESTANEKLFF. DNA for the CDR3: TGTGCCAGCAGATCCCAAGAATCGACAGCTAATGAAAAACTGTTTTTT. The chain joins TRBV3-1 to TRBJ1-4; D might be TRBD1 (5 bases). V was shortened by 6 bases and J by 3 bases, with 17 bases between the two germline ends. The germline V gene has CDR1 LGHDT and CDR2 YNNKEL (reference sequence). This CDR3 has 16 residues.

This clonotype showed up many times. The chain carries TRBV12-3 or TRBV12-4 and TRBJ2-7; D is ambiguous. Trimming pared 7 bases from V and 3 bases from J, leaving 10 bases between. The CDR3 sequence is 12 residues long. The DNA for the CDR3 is TGTGCCAGCAAAGACGGATTCTACGAGCAGTACTTC. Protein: CASKDGFYEQYF.

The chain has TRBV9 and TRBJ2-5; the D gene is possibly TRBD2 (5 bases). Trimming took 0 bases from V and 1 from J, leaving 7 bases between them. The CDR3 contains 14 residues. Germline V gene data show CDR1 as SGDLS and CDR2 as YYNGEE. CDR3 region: CASSVEAVQETQYF. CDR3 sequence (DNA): TGTGCCAGCAGCGTAGAAGCGGTCCAAGAGACCCAGTACTTC.